Described below is a single T cell receptor (beta chain) sequence and its context. This record belongs to a study of blood T cell repertoires in COVID-19. Across the study: The study drew acute and convalescent COVID-19 samples from the United States, Italy and Spain.

Repertoires were generated with immunoSEQ multiplex PCR, while TCRdb's copy carries only in-frame clones and drops some. The repertoire consists of some 250,000 clones, with 83% occurring once and the leading ten covering roughly 5.7%. CDR1 is GTSNPN, CDR2 SVGIG, per germline (reference sequence). V dropped 4 bases and J dropped 4 bases, with 17 bases sitting between them. The CDR3 length is 15 residues. Sequences were obtained from peripheral blood. The receptor's source is a man older than 75 with acute or convalescent COVID-19. This chain uses TRBV30 with TRBJ1-5; D may be TRBD1 (6 bases). CDR3 bases: TGTGCCTGGAATAAAGGGGGGGCTGATAATCAGCCCCAGCATTTT. It specifies CAWNKGGADNQPQHF.